These 8 T cell receptor beta chains originate from one sample sequenced in a study of shared clonotypes between healthy human individuals. The table came from immunoSEQ multiplex PCR; TCRdb's copy has only in-frame clones and leaves some out. The sample lists about 480,000 clones, 60% to 80% occurring once. The material sequenced was PBMCs. The receptors shown here come from a woman aged 40 to 50 in good health. Some clones in this sample may be carry-over from other donors' samples.

The chain joins TRBV11-2 to TRBJ1-4; D gene unclear. Germline V CDR1 and CDR2: SGHAT, FQNNGV. Between the trimmed V and J ends, which lost 1 base and 6 bases, there was a span of 6 bases. CDR3 length: 13 residues. CDR3 loop: CASSLGGYEKLFF. DNA of the CDR3: TGTGCCAGCAGCTTAGGAGGTTATGAAAAACTGTTTTTT.

The V call is TRBV28, the J call TRBJ2-1, with D unclear. Looked up from germline, CDR1 is MDHEN and CDR2 is SYDVKM. Trimming left V 6 bases short and J 8 bases short, with 11 bases between. The CDR3 loop spans 12 amino acids. CDR3 DNA: TGTGCCAGCAGGGTGCCCCGGCATGAGCAGTTCTTC. It is translated as CASRVPRHEQFF.

This clone was found a few times. CDR3 region: CASSLRRASGTSYNEQFF. The CDR3 DNA reads TGTGCCAGCAGCTTGCGACGGGCTAGCGGCACTTCCTACAATGAGCAGTTCTTC. V gene TRBV7-2 combines with J gene TRBJ2-1, with 7 bases matching TRBD2. The CDR3 sequence is 18 residues long. The germline CDR1 and CDR2 sequences are SGHTA and FQGNSA. After removal of 3 bases from V and 1 base from J, the junction contained 12 bases not matched to a gene.

J is TRBJ1-2 and V is TRBV27, with TRBD1 matching over 7 bases. Germline assignment: CDR1 MNHEY and CDR2 SMNVEV (reference sequence). This CDR3 has 15 residues. V was clipped by 6 bases and J by 3 bases; unmatched bases: 10. CDR3 nucleotide sequence: TGTGCCAGCAGAATAAACCGGGACAGTTACTATGGCTACACCTTC. Translating it yields CASRINRDSYYGYTF.

The rearrangement joins TRBV7-3 to TRBJ2-1; 7 bases fit TRBD2. The V and J ends lost 5 bases and 9 bases, in that order; junction bases with no gene match: 22. The CDR3 extends over 18 amino acids. Germline-derived CDR1 and CDR2 are SGHTA and FQGTGA. In DNA, the CDR3 is TGTGCCAGCAGCCTCAGGGCCATTTCGGCGGGAGAAAGAAGTGAGCAGTTCTTC. It codes for CASSLRAISAGERSEQFF.

This clone has just a few counts. The rearrangement links TRBV7-9 to TRBJ2-2, with 7 positions matching TRBD2. The CDR3 extends over 17 amino acids. From germline, CDR1 is SEHNR and CDR2 FQNEAQ (reference sequence). The trim removed 4 bases at V and 2 bases at J, leaving 10 bases unmatched. CDR3 nucleotide sequence: TGTGCCAGCAGCTACGCCCCAGCGGGGTCCAACACCGGGGAGCTGTTTTTT. Protein product: CASSYAPAGSNTGELFF.

The chain recombines TRBV7-8 with TRBJ1-5; 12 nucleotides line up with TRBD1. J was trimmed by 7 bases and V by 0 bases; bases with no gene match: 4. Germline V gives CDR1 SGHVS, CDR2 FQNEAQ. The CDR3 runs to 16 residues. The CDR3 here is CASSLAGGTGGQPQHF. CDR3 sequence (DNA): TGTGCCAGCAGCTTAGCAGGAGGGACAGGGGGCCAGCCCCAGCATTTT.

The table lists this clone with a count of one. This chain links TRBV11-2 with TRBJ1-5; D possibly corresponds to TRBD1 (5 bases). The CDR3 contains 13 residues. V was pared by 2 bases and J by 4 bases, with 6 bases between. Germline CDR1 reads SGHAT; CDR2 reads FQNNGV. The CDR3: CASSLRGNQPQHF. The CDR3 nucleotides read TGTGCCAGCAGCTTACGGGGGAATCAGCCCCAGCATTTT.